The 16 T cell receptor beta chains presented below share a single source sample, sequenced in a study of blood T cell repertoires in COVID-19. This table comes from immunoSEQ multiplex PCR, and its TCRdb copy is limited to in-frame clones, with some not included. This sample has 290,000 or so clones; more than 85% occur once, and the top ten carry over 1%. The sample comprised peripheral blood. These receptors originate from a man in his 70s with acute or convalescent COVID-19.

This clone has a single count. The chain joins TRBV6-2 or TRBV6-3 to TRBJ1-6; 9 nucleotides line up with TRBD1. The CDR3 runs to 15 residues. Looked up from germline, CDR1 is MNHEY and CDR2 is SVGEGT. The J segment lost 9 bases and the V segment lost 4 bases, leaving 7 bases of the junction unmatched. The CDR3 DNA is TGTGCCAGCAGTTCCGGGACAGGGTTTTCTTCACCCCTCCACTTT. Translating gives CASSSGTGFSSPLHF.

The chain uses TRBV30 and TRBJ2-5; no firm D call. V was trimmed by 0 bases and J by 2 bases, leaving 10 bases between them. This CDR3 contains 14 residues. The germline V gene has CDR1 GTSNPN and CDR2 SVGIG (reference sequence). The CDR3 DNA reads TGTGCCTGGAGTGTACACGTCGTTCAAGAGACCCAGTACTTC. As protein: CAWSVHVVQETQYF.

J is TRBJ1-4 and V is TRBV4-3; no firm D call. Germline loops: CDR1 LGHNA, CDR2 YSLEER. The CDR3 extends over 15 amino acids. Between the trimmed V and J ends, which lost 1 base and 7 bases, there was a span of 13 bases. The CDR3 DNA follows: TGCGCCAGCAGCCAAGTTAGATCGAGAGGTGAAAAACTGTTTTTT. Translating it yields CASSQVRSRGEKLFF.

CDR3: CASSQVSGSGNTIYF. DNA for the CDR3: TGCGCCAGCAGCCAAGTATCGGGATCTGGAAACACCATATATTTT. The chain combines TRBV4-3 with TRBJ1-3; D is uncertain. The CDR3 consists of 15 residues. Germline V CDR1 and CDR2: LGHNA, YSLEER. V lost 1 base to trimming and J lost 1 base, with 8 bases between them.

The chain is built from TRBV29-1 and TRBJ2-3, with D possibly being TRBD2 (7 bases). Germline V gives CDR1 SQVTM, CDR2 ANQGSEA. The CDR3 has 13 amino acids. With 5 bases removed from V and 3 bases from J, the gap between germline ends came to 12 bases. CDR3 amino acids: CSVLGGPTDTQYF. CDR3 in DNA: TGCAGCGTTTTGGGGGGGCCGACAGATACGCAGTATTTT.

This chain links TRBV24-1 with TRBJ2-3; possible D gene TRBD1, 6 bases. Trimming removed 3 bases at V and 0 bases at J, with 15 bases between. The CDR3 sequence is 17 residues long. The germline V gene encodes CDR1 KGHDR and CDR2 SFDVKD. The CDR3 region is CATSDLGGPLSTDTQYF. DNA of the CDR3: TGTGCCACCAGTGATCTAGGGGGTCCGCTTAGCACAGATACGCAGTATTTT.

This clone was counted a few times. The chain employs TRBV4-2 and TRBJ2-1; 8 bases map to TRBD2. V shed 4 bases and J 7 bases; nucleotides not matched to a gene: 12. In germline, CDR1 is LGHNA, CDR2 YNFKEQ. The CDR3 runs 16 residues. CDR3 in DNA: TGTGCCAGCAGCCCTCTCGGGGGGGCGGTGTGGAATGAGCAGTTCTTC. The encoded protein is CASSPLGGAVWNEQFF.

This sequence joins TRBV30 and TRBJ1-3; TRBD1 is a possible D gene (6 bases). The V and J ends lost 1 base and 0 bases respectively, with 16 bases between them. CDR1 GTSNPN and CDR2 SVGIG come from the germline V gene (reference sequence). The CDR3 length is 17 residues. The CDR3 DNA reads as TGTGCCTGGAGTGGCGGACAGCCTGTAAACTCTGGAAACACCATATATTTT. Protein: CAWSGGQPVNSGNTIYF. The variable domain in full, completed from reference TRBV30 and TRBJ1-3, reads SQTIHQWPATLVQPVGSPLSLECTVEGTSNPNLYWYRQAAGRGLQLLFYSVGIGQISSEVPQNLSASRPQDRQFILSSKKLLLSDSGFYLCAWSGGQPVNSGNTIYFGEGSWLTVV.

This sequence joins TRBV7-9 and TRBJ1-2; D might be TRBD1 (6 bases). CDR3 length equals 15 residues. CDR1 is SEHNR, CDR2 FQNEAQ, per germline (reference sequence). Trimming left V 5 bases short and J 1 base short, with 14 bases between. This chain's CDR3 is CASSHRTVVNYGYTF. Here the CDR3 DNA reads TGTGCCAGCAGCCATAGGACAGTTGTTAACTATGGCTACACCTTC. Based on the CDR3 plus reference TRBV7-9 and TRBJ1-2, the full variable domain is DTGVSQNPRHKITKRGQNVTFRCDPISEHNRLYWYRQTLGQGPEFLTYFQNEAQLEKSRLLSDRFSAERPKGSFSTLEIQRTEQGDSAMYLCASSHRTVVNYGYTFGSGTRLTVV.

J is TRBJ2-7 and V is TRBV6-6; TRBD1 is a possible D gene (5 bases). The CDR3 contains 14 residues. V lost 0 bases and J lost 0, with 6 bases in between. Per the germline V gene, CDR1 is MNHNY and CDR2 is SVGAGI (reference sequence). CDR3 region: CASSYSTASYEQYF. The CDR3 DNA follows: TGTGCCAGCAGTTACTCGACAGCCTCCTACGAGCAGTACTTC.

The CDR3 loop reads CASSRLAKMGNEQFF. CDR3 coding DNA: TGTGCCAGCAGTCGACTAGCGAAGATGGGCAATGAGCAGTTCTTC. The chain joins TRBV27 to TRBJ2-1; 8 bases line up with TRBD2. Germline CDR1 reads MNHEY; CDR2 reads SMNVEV (reference sequence). The ends lost 5 bases at V and 6 bases at J; junction bases unmatched: 9. This CDR3 has 15 amino acids.

The rearrangement links TRBV29-1 to TRBJ1-4; D unclear. CDR3 length equals 13 residues. Germline V lookup: CDR1 SQVTM, CDR2 ANQGSEA. Trimming cost V 3 bases and J 3 bases, with 8 bases left between them. The CDR3 nucleotides are TGCAGCGTTGAGCATGGAGCTAATGAAAAACTGTTTTTT. Translation gives CSVEHGANEKLFF.

V is TRBV14 and J is TRBJ2-1; D unresolved. V was pared by 4 bases and J by 6 bases, with 4 bases between. Germline V gene data show CDR1 as SGHDN and CDR2 as FVKESK. The CDR3 is made up of 11 amino acids. CDR3 in DNA: TGTGCCAGCAGCCTCTTCAATGAGCAGTTCTTC. Encoded protein: CASSLFNEQFF.

This chain links TRBV28 with TRBJ2-7, with 10 nucleotides matching TRBD1. CDR3 length equals 15 residues. CDR1 and CDR2 from the germline V gene are MDHEN and SYDVKM. J gave up 6 bases and V 4 bases, and 9 bases lay outside the gene matches. In DNA, the CDR3 is TGTGCCAGCAGTTCTCGGACAGGGGGGGTGGTCGAGCAGTACTTC. Translating it yields CASSSRTGGVVEQYF.

The chain carries TRBV19 and TRBJ1-6; 9 bases are shared with TRBD1. The CDR3 spans 15 residues. The germline CDR1 and CDR2 sequences are LNHDA and SQIVND (reference sequence). V shed 8 bases and J 8 bases; nucleotides not matched to a gene: 10. CDR3 sequence: CASGGQGSTDSPLHF. DNA of the CDR3: TGTGCCAGTGGGGGACAGGGAAGTACGGATTCACCCCTCCACTTT.

The genes are TRBV5-6 and TRBJ1-2, with TRBD1 identical over 11 bases. The V gene's germline CDR1 is SGHDT and CDR2 YYEEEE. V lost 3 bases to trimming and J lost 3 bases; unmatched junction nucleotides: 1. This CDR3 comprises 14 residues. The DNA for the CDR3 is TGTGCCAGCAGCTGGGACAGGGGGGACTATGGCTACACCTTC. Translated, it gives CASSWDRGDYGYTF.